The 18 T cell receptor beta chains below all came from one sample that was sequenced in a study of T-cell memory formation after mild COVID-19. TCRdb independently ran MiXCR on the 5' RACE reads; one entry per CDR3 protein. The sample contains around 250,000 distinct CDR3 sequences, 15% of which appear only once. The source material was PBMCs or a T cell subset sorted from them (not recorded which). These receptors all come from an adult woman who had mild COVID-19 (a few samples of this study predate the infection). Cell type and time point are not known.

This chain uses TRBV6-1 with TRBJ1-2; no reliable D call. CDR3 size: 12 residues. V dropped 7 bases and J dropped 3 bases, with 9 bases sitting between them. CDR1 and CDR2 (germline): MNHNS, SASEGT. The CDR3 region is CASTLMDYGYTF. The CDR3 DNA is TGTGCCAGCACTTTGATGGACTATGGCTACACCTTC.

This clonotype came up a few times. CDR3 DNA sequence: TGTGCCACCAGTGATGGTCAGGGGTGGCAGCCCCAGCATTTT. Protein product: CATSDGQGWQPQHF. The chain couples TRBV24-1 to TRBJ1-5, with a weak D call TRBD1 (6 bases). In germline, CDR1 is KGHDR, CDR2 SFDVKD. V lost 3 bases to trimming and J lost 7 bases, with 12 bases between them. CDR3 length equals 14 residues.

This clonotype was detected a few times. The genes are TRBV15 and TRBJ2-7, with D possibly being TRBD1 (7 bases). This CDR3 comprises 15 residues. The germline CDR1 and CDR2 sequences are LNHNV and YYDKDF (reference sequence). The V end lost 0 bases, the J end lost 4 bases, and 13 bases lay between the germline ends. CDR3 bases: TGTGCCACCAGCAGAGACCGGGGGACAGAATACGAGCAGTACTTC. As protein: CATSRDRGTEYEQYF.

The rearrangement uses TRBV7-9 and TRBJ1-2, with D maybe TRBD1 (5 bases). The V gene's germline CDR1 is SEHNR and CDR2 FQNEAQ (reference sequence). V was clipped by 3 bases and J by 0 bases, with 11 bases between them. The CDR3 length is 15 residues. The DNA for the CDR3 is TGTGCCAGCAGCTTCGCGGGGGGGACTAACTATGGCTACACCTTC. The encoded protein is CASSFAGGTNYGYTF.

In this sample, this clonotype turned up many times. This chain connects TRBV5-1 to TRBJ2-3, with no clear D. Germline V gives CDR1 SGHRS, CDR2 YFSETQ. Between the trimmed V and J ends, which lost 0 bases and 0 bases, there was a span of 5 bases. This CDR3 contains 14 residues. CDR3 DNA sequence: TGCGCCAGCAGCTTGGGGCCTAGCACAGATACGCAGTATTTT. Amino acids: CASSLGPSTDTQYF.

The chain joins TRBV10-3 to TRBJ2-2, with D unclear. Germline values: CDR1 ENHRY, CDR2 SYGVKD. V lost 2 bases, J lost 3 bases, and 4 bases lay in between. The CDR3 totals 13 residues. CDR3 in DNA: TGTGCCATCAGTGAGAGGGACACCGGGGAGCTGTTTTTT. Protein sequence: CAISERDTGELFF.

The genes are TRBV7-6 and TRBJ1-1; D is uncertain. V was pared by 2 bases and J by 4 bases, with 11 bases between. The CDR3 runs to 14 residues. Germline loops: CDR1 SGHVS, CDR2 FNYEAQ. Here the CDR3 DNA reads TGTGCCAGCAGCTTAACTTGGGGTGCCACTGAAGCTTTCTTT. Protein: CASSLTWGATEAFF.

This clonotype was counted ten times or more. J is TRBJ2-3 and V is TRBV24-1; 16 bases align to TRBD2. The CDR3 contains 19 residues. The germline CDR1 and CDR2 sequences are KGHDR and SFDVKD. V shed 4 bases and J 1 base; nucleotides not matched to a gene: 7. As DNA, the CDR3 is TGTGCCACCAGTGACTCGGGACTAGCGGGAGGGCCTCGCACAGATACGCAGTATTTT. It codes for CATSDSGLAGGPRTDTQYF.

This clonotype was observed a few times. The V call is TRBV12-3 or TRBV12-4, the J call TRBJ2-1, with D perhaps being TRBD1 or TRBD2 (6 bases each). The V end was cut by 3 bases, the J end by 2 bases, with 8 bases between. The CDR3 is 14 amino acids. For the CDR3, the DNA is TGTGCCAGCAGTTTCGGGGGCCCCTACAATGAGCAGTTCTTC. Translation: CASSFGGPYNEQFF.

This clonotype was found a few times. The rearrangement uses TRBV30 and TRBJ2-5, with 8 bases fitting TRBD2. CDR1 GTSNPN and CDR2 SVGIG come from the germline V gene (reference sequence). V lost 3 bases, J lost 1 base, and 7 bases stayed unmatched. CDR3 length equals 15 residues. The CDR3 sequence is CAWRHGAGGQETQYF. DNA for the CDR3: TGTGCCTGGAGACACGGGGCGGGGGGCCAAGAGACCCAGTACTTC.

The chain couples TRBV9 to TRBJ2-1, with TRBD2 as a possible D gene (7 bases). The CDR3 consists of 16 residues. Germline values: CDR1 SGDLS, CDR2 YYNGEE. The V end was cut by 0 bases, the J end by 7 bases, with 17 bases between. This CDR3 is CASSVDGGGSANEQFF. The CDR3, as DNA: TGTGCCAGCAGCGTAGATGGGGGGGGCTCGGCGAATGAGCAGTTCTTC.

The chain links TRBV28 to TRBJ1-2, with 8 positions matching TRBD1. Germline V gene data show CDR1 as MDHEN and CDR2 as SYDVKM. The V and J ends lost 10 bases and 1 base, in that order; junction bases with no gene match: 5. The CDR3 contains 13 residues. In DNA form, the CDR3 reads TGTGCCACAGGACAGGGTATTAACTATGGCTACACCTTC. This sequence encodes CATGQGINYGYTF.

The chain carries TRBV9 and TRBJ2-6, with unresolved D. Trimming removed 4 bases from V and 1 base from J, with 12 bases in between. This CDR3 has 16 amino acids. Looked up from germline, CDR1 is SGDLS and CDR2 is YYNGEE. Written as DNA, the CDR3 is TGTGCCAGCAGCCCTTTCTTCCGATCTGGGGCCAACGTCCTGACTTTC. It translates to CASSPFFRSGANVLTF.

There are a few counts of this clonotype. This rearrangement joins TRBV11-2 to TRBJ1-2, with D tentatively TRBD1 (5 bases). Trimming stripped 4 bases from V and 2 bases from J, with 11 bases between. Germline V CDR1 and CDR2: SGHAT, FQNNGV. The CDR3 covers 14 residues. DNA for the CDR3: TGTGCCAGCAGCTCCCCGCGGGGGAACTATGGCTACACCTTC. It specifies CASSSPRGNYGYTF.

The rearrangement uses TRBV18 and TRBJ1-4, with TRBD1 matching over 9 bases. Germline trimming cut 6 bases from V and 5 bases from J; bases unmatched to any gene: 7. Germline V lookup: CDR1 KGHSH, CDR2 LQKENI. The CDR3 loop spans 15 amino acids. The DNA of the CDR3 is TGTGCCAGCTCGCTCGCCGGGACAGGGAATGAAAAACTGTTTTTT. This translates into CASSLAGTGNEKLFF.

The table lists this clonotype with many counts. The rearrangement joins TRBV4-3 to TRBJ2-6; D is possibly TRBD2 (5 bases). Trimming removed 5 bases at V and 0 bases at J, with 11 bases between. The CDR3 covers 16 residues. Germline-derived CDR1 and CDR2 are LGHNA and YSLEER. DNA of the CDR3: TGCGCCAGCAGCAAGCAACGGGGCTCTGGGGCCAACGTCCTGACTTTC. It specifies CASSKQRGSGANVLTF.

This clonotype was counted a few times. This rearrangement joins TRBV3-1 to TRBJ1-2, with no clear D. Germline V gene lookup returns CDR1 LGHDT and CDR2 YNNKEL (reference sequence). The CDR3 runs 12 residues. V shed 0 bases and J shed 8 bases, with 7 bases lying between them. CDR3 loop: CASSQESVGYTF. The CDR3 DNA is TGTGCCAGCAGCCAAGAGAGCGTCGGCTACACCTTC.

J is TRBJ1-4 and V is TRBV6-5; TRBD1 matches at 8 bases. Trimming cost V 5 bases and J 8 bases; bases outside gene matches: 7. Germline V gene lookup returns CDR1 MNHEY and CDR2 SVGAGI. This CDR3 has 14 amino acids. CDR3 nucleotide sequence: TGTGCCAGCAGTCCCCAGGGGGCAGGGGAAAAACTGTTTTTT. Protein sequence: CASSPQGAGEKLFF.